The sequence of this T cell receptor (beta chain) was determined in a study of T cell responses to AZD1222 COVID-19 vaccine. Trimming pared 6 bases from V and 7 bases from J, leaving 13 bases between. The CDR3 runs 13 residues. The table came from immunoSEQ multiplex PCR; TCRdb's copy has only in-frame clones and leaves some out. The sample has about 150,000 clones, over 90% seen once; the top ten hold less than 6.5%. The clonotype originates from an adult in good health. The chain joins TRBV12-3 or TRBV12-4 to TRBJ2-1; D is unclear. The sequences come from peripheral blood, collected on day 0 of AZD1222 vaccination. The CDR3 loop is CASSPKRWNEQFF. As DNA, the CDR3 is TGTGCCAGCAGCCCAAAACGGTGGAATGAGCAGTTCTTC.